Described below is a single T cell receptor beta chain sequence and its context. TCRdb fed the 5' RACE reads into MiXCR, producing one record per CDR3 protein. Of under 70,000 distinct CDR3 sequences listed, about 14% are singletons. The data stem from a study of T cells of healthy individuals. This clonotype was obtained from a human donor in good health.

CDR3 sequence reads: CASSPGRQTQYF. The CDR3 DNA sequence: TGTGCCAGCAGCCCTGGGAGGCAGACCCAGTACTTC. The chain links TRBV4-2 to TRBJ2-5; possible D gene TRBD2, 6 bases. The CDR3 runs 12 residues. The V gene lost 4 bases and the J gene lost 6 bases, with 9 bases spanning the gap. Germline CDR1 and CDR2: LGHNA and YNFKEQ.